The 15 T cell receptor beta chains listed next were all sequenced from one sample in a study of OX40 agonist ivuxolimab in advanced cancers. The data were produced by immunoSEQ multiplex PCR, yet TCRdb's version contains in-frame clones alone and is incomplete. The sample lists about 48,000 clones, around 80% occurring once. The source was CD4+ or CD8+ T cells sorted from blood, collected in a trial of the OX40 agonist ivuxolimab. Receptor source: an adult with an advanced solid tumor such as melanoma, head and neck, liver or kidney cancer.

This clone appeared once. V usage is TRBV9 and J usage is TRBJ2-7, with D perhaps matching TRBD1 or TRBD2 (6 bases each). CDR3 length equals 16 residues. The germline CDR1 and CDR2 sequences are SGDLS and YYNGEE. Trimming shortened V by 4 bases and J by 2 bases, and 19 bases separated the two germline ends. This CDR3 reads CASSLEGEVGAYEQYF. The CDR3 DNA is TGTGCCAGCAGCCTAGAGGGGGAGGTGGGTGCCTACGAGCAGTACTTC.

This sequence joins TRBV7-9 and TRBJ1-4, with D perhaps matching TRBD1 (5 bases). The CDR3 loop spans 16 amino acids. From germline, CDR1 is SEHNR and CDR2 FQNEAQ (reference sequence). Deletions cut 5 bases from V and 4 bases from J, with 17 bases between. Here the CDR3 DNA reads TGTGCCAGCAGCCCACGGGAGGGGCACGATAATGAAAAACTGTTTTTT. Amino acid sequence: CASSPREGHDNEKLFF.

This chain uses TRBV30 with TRBJ1-5; D is uncertain. From germline, CDR1 is GTSNPN and CDR2 SVGIG (reference sequence). The CDR3 extends over 14 amino acids. Deletions cut 1 base from V and 4 bases from J, with 11 bases between. CDR3 bases: TGTGCCTGGAGTGAAGTCTCGGGAAATCAGCCCCAGCATTTT. It is translated as CAWSEVSGNQPQHF.

This clone is a singleton in its sample. The chain joins TRBV11-2 to TRBJ2-1; no definite D call. This CDR3 has 14 amino acids. The V gene lost 1 base and the J gene lost 7 bases, with 11 bases spanning the gap. Germline lookup yields CDR1 SGHAT and CDR2 FQNNGV. CDR3 sequence: CASSLVATRNEQFF. For the CDR3, the DNA is TGTGCCAGCAGCTTAGTCGCTACAAGGAATGAGCAGTTCTTC.

The chain uses TRBV11-2 and TRBJ2-1; 7 nucleotides agree with TRBD2. V was pared by 1 base and J by 3 bases, with 3 bases of the junction left unmatched. The CDR3 spans 15 residues. The germline V gene has CDR1 SGHAT and CDR2 FQNNGV. The CDR3 loop reads CASSLGLADYNEQFF. The CDR3 coding sequence is TGTGCCAGCAGCTTAGGGCTAGCGGACTACAATGAGCAGTTCTTC.

The rearrangement joins TRBV7-2 to TRBJ2-1; D may be TRBD1 (7 bases). CDR3 length: 15 amino acids. Trimming pared 4 bases from V and 4 bases from J, leaving 14 bases between. In germline, CDR1 is SGHTA, CDR2 FQGNSA. The CDR3 sequence: CASSSGDSVYNEQFF. Here the CDR3 DNA reads TGTGCCAGCAGCTCGGGGGACAGCGTATACAATGAGCAGTTCTTC.

This sequence joins TRBV4-2 and TRBJ1-1, with D unclear. The CDR3 runs to 15 residues. Trimming took off 5 bases at V and 0 bases at J, with 13 bases between the two ends. Germline V CDR1 and CDR2: LGHNA, YNFKEQ. The CDR3 DNA follows: TGTGCCAGCAGCTTCGTGTCTGGGTTGAACACTGAAGCTTTCTTT. Amino acid sequence: CASSFVSGLNTEAFF.

The chain joins TRBV5-1 to TRBJ2-2; D possibly matches TRBD1 or TRBD2 (5 bases each). Germline CDR1 reads SGHRS; CDR2 reads YFSETQ. Trimming took off 0 bases at V and 6 bases at J, with 21 bases between the two ends. The CDR3 is 18 residues long. The DNA for the CDR3 is TGCGCCAGCAGCTTGGAATCAGCAGGGAGCATGGGAGCCGGGGAGCTGTTTTTT. Translated, it gives CASSLESAGSMGAGELFF.

The V gene is TRBV28, the J gene TRBJ1-3; D may be TRBD1 (6 bases). The germline gives CDR1 MDHEN, CDR2 SYDVKM. CDR3 length: 14 amino acids. Trimming stripped 7 bases from V and 4 bases from J, with 14 bases between. The DNA of the CDR3 is TGTGCCAGCACCAGTAGGGGGATGGGAAACACCATATATTTT. It yields the protein CASTSRGMGNTIYF.

This chain uses TRBV29-1 with TRBJ2-3; D perhaps matches TRBD2 (5 bases). Trimming pared 8 bases from V and 4 bases from J, leaving 25 bases between. This CDR3 has 16 amino acids. The germline V gene encodes CDR1 SQVTM and CDR2 ANQGSEA. CDR3 residues: CSPSFSVGVRADTQYF. The CDR3 nucleotides read TGCAGCCCCTCTTTCTCGGTGGGAGTTAGGGCAGATACGCAGTATTTT.

The chain has TRBV27 and TRBJ2-1; weak D call: TRBD1 (5 bases). This CDR3 is 12 amino acids long. The V gene's germline CDR1 is MNHEY and CDR2 SMNVEV (reference sequence). V lost 5 bases to trimming and J lost 7 bases, with 9 bases between them. DNA of the CDR3: TGTGCCAGCAGTCCAGACAGTAATGAGCAGTTCTTC. Translation: CASSPDSNEQFF.

The gene calls are TRBV7-6 and TRBJ2-2; tentatively, D is TRBD1 or TRBD2 (6 bases each). V was shortened by 1 base and J by 3 bases, with 12 bases between the two germline ends. CDR1 and CDR2 from the germline V gene are SGHVS and FNYEAQ. The CDR3 consists of 16 residues. The CDR3 spells CASSLDWGADTGELFF. In nucleotides, the CDR3 is TGTGCCAGCAGCTTAGACTGGGGGGCGGACACCGGGGAGCTGTTTTTT.

The V and J genes are TRBV5-4 and TRBJ2-2, with D perhaps matching TRBD1 (5 bases). V dropped 3 bases and J dropped 6 bases, with 9 bases sitting between them. Germline values: CDR1 SGHNT, CDR2 YYREEE (reference sequence). This CDR3 spans 13 amino acids. The CDR3 region has the DNA TGTGCCAGCAGCTCGTCAGGGTCCGGGGAGCTGTTTTTT. As protein: CASSSSGSGELFF.

The chain couples TRBV30 to TRBJ1-1, with D possibly TRBD1 on 6 matching bases. CDR3 length: 11 amino acids. Germline values: CDR1 GTSNPN, CDR2 SVGIG (reference sequence). Trimming took 3 bases from V and 6 from J, leaving 8 bases between them. The chain's CDR3 is CAWRWTAEAFF. Written as DNA, the CDR3 is TGTGCCTGGAGGTGGACAGCTGAAGCTTTCTTT. Together with reference TRBV30 and TRBJ1-1, the CDR3 gives the full variable domain: SQTIHQWPATLVQPVGSPLSLECTVEGTSNPNLYWYRQAAGRGLQLLFYSVGIGQISSEVPQNLSASRPQDRQFILSSKKLLLSDSGFYLCAWRWTAEAFFGQGTRLTVV.

The genes are TRBV7-9 and TRBJ1-2, with a weak D call TRBD1 (5 bases). Per germline, CDR1 SEHNR and CDR2 FQNEAQ (reference sequence). V shed 2 bases and J shed 8 bases, with 18 bases lying between them. This CDR3 region has 15 residues. Written as DNA, the CDR3 is TGTGCCAGCAGCTTACTGGGGCTAAAGGGCCGAGGCTACACCTTC. Translating gives CASSLLGLKGRGYTF.